The 10 T cell receptor beta chains below were found in one sample sequenced in a study of CD8 T cells in ankylosing spondylitis. TCRdb analysed the 5' RACE reads with MiXCR anew, one entry per CDR3 protein. Here the sample spans about 88,000 distinct CDR3 sequences, around 25% being singletons. The sequenced sample consisted of blood, either unsorted or a sorted T cell fraction (not recorded which). Receptors originate from a male donor with ankylosing spondylitis or in good health (not recorded which).

Notes on this clonotype: The germline gene is not matched at one end of the junction; a read error may be the cause. CDR3 sequence: CASSYKEAQYF. The CDR3, as DNA: TGTGCCAGCTCATACAAAGAGGCCCAGTACTTC. The chain links TRBV18 to TRBJ2-5; D is unclear. Germline V gives CDR1 KGHSH, CDR2 LQKENI. The length of the CDR3 is 11 residues.

The chain links TRBV7-3 to TRBJ2-1; 10 positions match TRBD2. The germline V gene encodes CDR1 SGHTA and CDR2 FQGTGA. Unmatched junction bases numbered 15, after V lost 4 bases and J lost 0 bases. This CDR3 region has 20 residues. In DNA form, the CDR3 reads TGTGCCAGCAGCTCCGGTCTAGCGGGAGCCCGCGGGTTCTCCTACAATGAGCAGTTCTTC. It codes for CASSSGLAGARGFSYNEQFF.

The chain is built from TRBV7-2 and TRBJ1-1; D is uncertain. Germline assignment: CDR1 SGHTA and CDR2 FQGNSA. The CDR3 extends over 15 amino acids. V lost 3 bases to trimming and J lost 2 bases, with 13 bases between them. The DNA for the CDR3 is TGTGCCAGCAGCTTTCTCGGTTTGGATAACACTGAAGCTTTCTTT. Translating gives CASSFLGLDNTEAFF.

The chain joins TRBV3-1 to TRBJ2-6; D is undetermined. Germline CDR1 reads LGHDT; CDR2 reads YNNKEL (reference sequence). This CDR3 has 15 amino acids. Deletions cut 4 bases from V and 6 bases from J, with 13 bases between. CDR3 region: CASSLRPRVANVLTF. CDR3 DNA sequence: TGTGCCAGCAGCCTACGTCCGAGAGTGGCCAACGTCCTGACTTTC.

This sequence joins TRBV27 and TRBJ2-7; 7 bases fit TRBD2. V gave up 4 bases and J gave up 6 bases; unmatched junction bases: 12. The CDR3 has 15 amino acids. The germline V gene encodes CDR1 MNHEY and CDR2 SMNVEV (reference sequence). The CDR3 is CASSSNTGGWSEQYF. DNA of the CDR3: TGTGCCAGCAGTTCGAATACCGGGGGGTGGTCCGAGCAGTACTTC.

The J gene is TRBJ2-3, the V gene TRBV7-6; 8 bases align to TRBD1. The CDR3 covers 14 residues. Germline V gene lookup returns CDR1 SGHVS and CDR2 FNYEAQ. Trimming took 5 bases from V and 4 from J; bases not matched to a gene: 5. The CDR3 region has the DNA TGTGCCAGCAGCCTCGGACAGGGCTCAGATACGCAGTATTTT. Translating gives CASSLGQGSDTQYF.

The chain employs TRBV20-1 and TRBJ2-5; D is perhaps TRBD2 (5 bases). The CDR3 runs to 13 residues. Germline loops: CDR1 DFQATT, CDR2 SNEGSKA (reference sequence). CDR3 amino acids: CSTRVDYQETQYF. The CDR3 nucleotides read TGCAGCACCCGAGTGGACTACCAAGAGACCCAGTACTTC.

The chain links TRBV12-3 or TRBV12-4 to TRBJ1-1; D perhaps matches TRBD1 (5 bases). This CDR3 region has 14 residues. V was shortened by 0 bases and J by 5 bases, with 10 bases between the two germline ends. The CDR3 reads CASSLAGPRTEAFF. Here the CDR3 DNA reads TGTGCCAGCAGTTTAGCGGGACCTCGAACTGAAGCTTTCTTT.

The V call is TRBV29-1, the J call TRBJ2-3; D uncertain. Germline V lookup: CDR1 SQVTM, CDR2 ANQGSEA. Trimming removed 1 base from V and 3 bases from J, with 8 bases in between. There are 13 residues in the CDR3. The CDR3 DNA sequence: TGCAGCGTTGAAGTCCTCGGGACAGATACGCAGTATTTT. Its protein is CSVEVLGTDTQYF.

This clonotype was seen more than once but under ten times. This rearrangement joins TRBV7-9 to TRBJ1-1; no clear D. The germline CDR1 and CDR2 sequences are SEHNR and FQNEAQ (reference sequence). The CDR3 is made up of 11 amino acids. With 6 bases removed from V and 7 bases from J, the gap between germline ends came to 9 bases. In DNA form, the CDR3 reads TGTGCCAGCAGAGATCAGCTTGAAGCTTTCTTT. Its protein is CASRDQLEAFF.